This entry concerns a single TCR beta chain. Its specificity is unknown. In this CDR3 the conserved last residue, phenylalanine or tryptophan, is missing, so a read error is likely. Germline CDR1 and CDR2: MGHRA and YSYEKL. With 2 bases removed from V and 11 bases from J, the gap between germline ends came to 7 bases. CDR3 length: 11 residues. The authors made TCR beta cDNA from around 500 ng total RNA with a constant-region primer. Three rounds of nested multiplex PCR with slightly modified ARM-PCR produced TCR beta libraries. TRBV1-TRBV30 forward primers paired with a C-beta reverse primer were used in the first two PCR rounds, which ran roughly 10 cycles each. TCRdb reprocessed the multiplex PCR reads with MiXCR, giving one entry per CDR3 protein. Counted here are more than 95,000 distinct CDR3 sequences, about four fifths occurring once; the ten biggest clones make up about 20%. Extraction of RNA together with DNA used about 17-30 mg of unsorted bulk tissue. Each participant had primary liver carcinoma, and surgical resection was the treatment.

The data originate from a study of tumor-infiltrating lymphocytes in primary liver carcinoma. At the level of the study: Men and women, 30 to 69 years of age, made up the patients. Sample counts of productive TCRbeta reads spanned roughly 3.5 to 7.13 million; these counts were similar across tissue types.

Study-wide points: The study found tumor-adjacent and tumor-blood pairs overlapped less than tumor region pairs.

The chain combines TRBV4-1 with TRBJ2-1; D is unresolved. This clonotype was sampled from a man aged 40-55 years with primary liver carcinoma and hepatitis B virus infection. The sequenced sample was liver tumor tissue from sampling region 3. Noted subset: tumor region T3, left-lateral pole. In DNA form, the CDR3 reads TGCGCCAGCAGCCAAAGTAGCCAGCAGTTCCTC. It codes for CASSQSSQQFL.